The entry that follows covers one T cell receptor (beta chain) sequence. Antigen: not known. The authors incorporated unique molecular identifiers into the TCR beta cDNA libraries. The authors obtained some 500,000 cDNA molecules from roughly 1.1 to 9.2 million T cells. One entry per CDR3 protein, called by TCRdb with MiXCR from the PCR reads. The sample includes roughly 670,000 distinct CDR3 sequences, over 45% seen only once; the top ten take about 10%. V gave up 0 bases and J gave up 3 bases, with 22 bases separating them. Germline CDR1 MNHEY, CDR2 SVGAGI. This CDR3 region has 19 residues. The sample originates from a study of post-analysis software for immune sequencing data. Overall study findings and caveats: TRBV5-6, TRBV5-1 and TRBV20-1 were among four to six TRBV segments more frequent in patients than controls. F measure clustering grouped samples strongly by preparation batch. Controls significantly exceeded multiple sclerosis patients in normalized Chao1 diversity.

The V call is TRBV6-5, the J call TRBJ2-3, with a tentative D call TRBD2 (6 bases). This clonotype originated in a girl under 10 years old with multiple sclerosis. Sequences were obtained from blood. The CDR3 nucleotides read TGTGCCAGCAGTTACTCTATTGTGGGGGGTTATCCTTCAACAGATACGCAGTATTTT. Protein product: CASSYSIVGGYPSTDTQYF.